The 19 T cell receptor beta chains listed next were all sequenced from one sample in a study of control samples from healthy donors and cancer patients. TCRdb keeps only in-frame clones here, not all; method: immunoSEQ multiplex PCR. This sample has some 110,000 clones, with over 90% found just once. The specimen sequenced was blood. The origin of the receptors is a young man in good health.

This clone was seen just once. This sequence joins TRBV30 and TRBJ1-2; D is possibly TRBD1 (6 bases). The CDR3 has 13 amino acids. Deletions cut 3 bases from V and 1 base from J, with 9 bases between. The germline V gene has CDR1 GTSNPN and CDR2 SVGIG (reference sequence). The CDR3 sequence: CAWSRQVNYGYTF. DNA of the CDR3: TGTGCCTGGAGCCGACAGGTTAACTATGGCTACACCTTC.

J is TRBJ1-1 and V is TRBV6-5; weak D call: TRBD1 (5 bases). CDR1 is MNHEY, CDR2 SVGAGI, per germline. This CDR3 is built from 11 residues. V was shortened by 7 bases and J by 7 bases, with 10 bases between the two germline ends. CDR3 amino acids: CASTQGGEAFF. The DNA of the CDR3 is TGTGCCAGCACCCAGGGAGGTGAAGCTTTCTTT.

The V gene is TRBV28, the J gene TRBJ1-4; perhaps TRBD1 as D (6 bases). Trimming left V 4 bases short and J 10 bases short, with 13 bases between. Germline CDR1 and CDR2: MDHEN and SYDVKM. The CDR3 spans 13 residues. In nucleotides, the CDR3 is TGTGCCAGCAGTTCCCTCTTGACAGGAAAACTGTTTTTT. Protein: CASSSLLTGKLFF.

This chain connects TRBV2 to TRBJ2-3, with D maybe TRBD2 (6 bases). V shed 10 bases and J shed 0 bases, with 14 bases lying between them. The CDR3 extends over 14 amino acids. Germline loops: CDR1 SNHLY, CDR2 FYNNEI. DNA for the CDR3: TGTGCCACCTGGGGGGATTCTAGCACAGATACGCAGTATTTT. Amino acid sequence: CATWGDSSTDTQYF.

The CDR3 reads CASSRQFVPAEAFF. Here the CDR3 DNA reads TGTGCCAGCAGTCGACAGTTTGTACCTGCTGAAGCTTTCTTT. V and J are TRBV6-5 and TRBJ1-1, with TRBD1 as a possible D gene (5 bases). This CDR3 is 14 amino acids long. V was shortened by 5 bases and J by 6 bases, with 16 bases between the two germline ends. CDR1 and CDR2 (germline): MNHEY, SVGAGI.

The CDR3: CASSLGARYEQYV. The CDR3 nucleotides are TGTGCCAGCAGCTTAGGTGCCCGTTACGAGCAGTACGTC. V usage is TRBV11-2 and J usage is TRBJ2-7; D is uncertain. This CDR3 has 13 amino acids. V was clipped by 1 base and J by 4 bases, with 8 bases between them. Germline assignment: CDR1 SGHAT and CDR2 FQNNGV.

The genes are TRBV18 and TRBJ2-2; TRBD2 matches at 13 bases. This CDR3 is 18 amino acids long. Trimming at V came to 8 bases and at J to 0 bases, leaving 9 bases not matched to a gene. Germline CDR1 is KGHSH and CDR2 is LQKENI. CDR3 DNA: TGTGCCAGCCCAAGGACTAGCGGGGGAACAACGAACACCGGGGAGCTGTTTTTT. Translation: CASPRTSGGTTNTGELFF.

This clone has more than one count but fewer than ten. The chain carries TRBV7-9 and TRBJ1-2; D is perhaps TRBD1 (6 bases). This CDR3 comprises 13 residues. Trimming took off 1 base at V and 7 bases at J, with 10 bases between the two ends. Germline V gene lookup returns CDR1 SEHNR and CDR2 FQNEAQ (reference sequence). CDR3 region: CASSLEAGAGYTF. The CDR3 nucleotides read TGTGCCAGCAGCTTAGAGGCGGGGGCTGGCTACACCTTC.

The V call is TRBV10-3, the J call TRBJ1-1; the D gene is possibly TRBD1 (5 bases). Germline V CDR1 and CDR2: ENHRY, SYGVKD. The CDR3 spans 14 residues. V was trimmed by 3 bases and J by 4 bases, leaving 12 bases between them. The CDR3 bases are TGTGCCATCAGTGATATTGGGGGGGGCACTGAAGCTTTCTTT. Translating it yields CAISDIGGGTEAFF.

V is TRBV19 and J is TRBJ1-1, with D perhaps TRBD1 (5 bases). V lost 9 bases and J 4 bases, leaving 18 bases between the germline ends. The CDR3 sequence is 14 residues long. Germline V gene lookup returns CDR1 LNHDA and CDR2 SQIVND (reference sequence). CDR3 region: CASKIARGLTEAFF. CDR3 coding DNA: TGTGCCAGCAAAATCGCACGGGGACTCACTGAAGCTTTCTTT.

This clone was counted only a few times. This sequence joins TRBV11-2 and TRBJ2-5; D may be TRBD1 (5 bases). V shed 3 bases and J shed 1 base, with 12 bases lying between them. This CDR3 region has 15 residues. Germline CDR1 and CDR2: SGHAT and FQNNGV. The CDR3 DNA is TGTGCCAGCAGCTTCCAAGGGGTCTCCCAAGAGACCCAGTACTTC. It is translated as CASSFQGVSQETQYF.

The chain combines TRBV6-6 with TRBJ2-7; D is unclear. The CDR3 has 13 residues. CDR1 MNHNY and CDR2 SVGAGI come from the germline V gene (reference sequence). Trimming took off 5 bases at V and 1 base at J, with 9 bases between the two ends. CDR3 amino acids: CASSTLGSYEQYF. The DNA for the CDR3 is TGTGCCAGCAGTACCCTGGGGTCCTACGAGCAGTACTTC.

This clone appeared once. The genes are TRBV6-5 and TRBJ2-5; 14 bases agree with TRBD2. Germline CDR1 MNHEY, CDR2 SVGAGI. After removal of 6 bases from V and 3 bases from J, the junction contained 3 bases not matched to a gene. The CDR3 totals 15 residues. This chain's CDR3 is CASRTSGGAKETQYF. The CDR3 region has the DNA TGTGCCAGCAGGACTAGCGGGGGGGCGAAAGAGACCCAGTACTTC.

The chain links TRBV6-5 to TRBJ2-5; TRBD1 agrees at 7 bases. The germline V gene has CDR1 MNHEY and CDR2 SVGAGI. This CDR3 spans 14 amino acids. The junction had 4 bases not matched to a gene; V was cut back by 4 bases and J by 2 bases. The CDR3 is CASSSQGVQETQYF. The CDR3 bases are TGTGCCAGCAGTTCCCAGGGGGTTCAAGAGACCCAGTACTTC.

The chain combines TRBV28 with TRBJ2-7; TRBD2 matches at 7 bases. The germline V gene has CDR1 MDHEN and CDR2 SYDVKM. With 3 bases clipped from V and 0 bases from J, the junction kept 8 bases outside the gene matches. The CDR3 covers 16 residues. DNA for the CDR3: TGTGCCAGCAGTTTTGTAGTTTCGGGGGGCTCCTACGAGCAGTACTTC. This gives the protein CASSFVVSGGSYEQYF.

The V gene is TRBV3-1 (or the pseudogene TRBV3-2), the J gene TRBJ1-1; D remains unclear. The length of the CDR3 is 12 residues. Germline V CDR1 and CDR2: LGHDT, YNNKEL (reference sequence). V gave up 5 bases and J gave up 4 bases, with 8 bases separating them. CDR3 coding DNA: TGTGCCAGCAGCTCCCGGGCCACTGAAGCTTTCTTT. Protein: CASSSRATEAFF.

This clone has just a few counts. The chain recombines TRBV5-4 with TRBJ1-2; D is perhaps TRBD1 (6 bases). The CDR3 is 13 amino acids. Trimming left V 3 bases short and J 2 bases short, with 8 bases between. In germline, CDR1 is SGHNT, CDR2 YYREEE (reference sequence). DNA for the CDR3: TGTGCCAGCAGCTCAGGACAGAACTATGGCTACACCTTC. Translation: CASSSGQNYGYTF.

This chain links TRBV27 with TRBJ2-7; 12 bases match TRBD2. Germline CDR1 reads MNHEY; CDR2 reads SMNVEV (reference sequence). V lost 2 bases to trimming and J lost 0 bases; unmatched junction nucleotides: 5. This CDR3 contains 17 residues. CDR3 DNA sequence: TGTGCCAGCAGTTTAAGGGCTAGCGGGGGGGTCTCCTACGAGCAGTACTTC. It translates to CASSLRASGGVSYEQYF.

The chain uses TRBV11-2 and TRBJ1-2; 9 positions match TRBD1. The V segment lost 2 bases and the J segment 2 bases; nucleotides outside the gene matches: 9. Germline V CDR1 and CDR2: SGHAT, FQNNGV. The CDR3 has 17 amino acids. The DNA for the CDR3 is TGTGCCAGCAGCTTAATCGAAAAGGGACAGGGAAACTATGGCTACACCTTC. Translated, it gives CASSLIEKGQGNYGYTF.